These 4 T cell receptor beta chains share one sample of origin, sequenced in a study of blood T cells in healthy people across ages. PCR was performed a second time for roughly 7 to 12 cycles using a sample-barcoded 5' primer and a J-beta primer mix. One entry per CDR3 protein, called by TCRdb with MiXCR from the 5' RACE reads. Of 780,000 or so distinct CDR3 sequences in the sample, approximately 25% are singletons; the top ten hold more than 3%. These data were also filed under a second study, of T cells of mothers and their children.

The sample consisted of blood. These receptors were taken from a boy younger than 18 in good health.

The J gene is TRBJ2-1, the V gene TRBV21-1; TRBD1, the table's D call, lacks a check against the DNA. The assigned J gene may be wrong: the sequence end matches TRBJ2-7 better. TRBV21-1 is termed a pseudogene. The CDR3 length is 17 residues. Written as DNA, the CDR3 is TGTGCCAGCAGCAAAGCGCCCAGGGGACAGCGACTCTACGAGCAGTACTTC. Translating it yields CASSKAPRGQRLYEQYF.

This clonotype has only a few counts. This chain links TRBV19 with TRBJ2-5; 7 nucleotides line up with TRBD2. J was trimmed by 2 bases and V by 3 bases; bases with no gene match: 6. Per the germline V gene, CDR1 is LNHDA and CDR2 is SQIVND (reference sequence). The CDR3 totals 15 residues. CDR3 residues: CASSIAGVSQETQYF. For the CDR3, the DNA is TGTGCCAGTAGTATTGCGGGAGTTTCTCAAGAGACCCAGTACTTC.

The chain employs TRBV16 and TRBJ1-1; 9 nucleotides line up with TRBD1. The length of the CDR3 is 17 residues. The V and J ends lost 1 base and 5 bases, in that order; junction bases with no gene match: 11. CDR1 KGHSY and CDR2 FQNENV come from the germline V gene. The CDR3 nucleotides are TGTGCCAGCAGCCAATTCCGGGACAGGGTTCACCTAACTGAAGCTTTCTTT. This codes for CASSQFRDRVHLTEAFF.

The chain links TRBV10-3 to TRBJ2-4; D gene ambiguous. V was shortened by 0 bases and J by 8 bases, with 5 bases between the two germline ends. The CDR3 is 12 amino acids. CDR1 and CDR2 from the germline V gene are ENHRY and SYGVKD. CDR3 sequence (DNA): TGTGCCATCAGTGAGTCTAGGGACATTCAGTACTTC. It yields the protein CAISESRDIQYF.